These 31 T cell receptor beta chains came from one sample sequenced in a study of CD8 T cells in Susac syndrome. RNA amounts of about 0.45 to 1 ug underwent reverse transcription with random hexamers. From the immunoSEQ multiplex PCR reads, TCRdb called clonotypes with MiXCR, one entry per CDR3 protein. This table has about 240,000 distinct CDR3 sequences, approximately 95% appearing once. Specimen: CD4+ T cells from PBMCs. The receptors originated from a human donor with Susac syndrome.

The chain recombines TRBV7-2 with TRBJ2-7; 8 bases match TRBD1. The V and J ends lost 4 bases and 5 bases, in that order; junction bases with no gene match: 13. Germline loops: CDR1 SGHTA, CDR2 FQGNSA. The CDR3 has 16 amino acids. CDR3 protein: CASSSLEWTGRDEQYF. The DNA for the CDR3 is TGTGCCAGCAGCTCCCTGGAGTGGACAGGGAGAGACGAGCAGTACTTC.

This sequence joins TRBV12-3 or TRBV12-4 and TRBJ2-1; D is unclear. This CDR3 region has 14 residues. The V end was cut by 3 bases, the J end by 3 bases, with 9 bases between. CDR3 coding DNA: TGTGCCAGCAGTTTCCCCTCCTACTACAATGAGCAGTTCTTC. Translation: CASSFPSYYNEQFF.

J is TRBJ1-4 and V is TRBV3-1, with 7 bases lining up with TRBD1. There are 15 residues in the CDR3. J gave up 6 bases and V 2 bases, and 6 bases lay outside the gene matches. Germline values: CDR1 LGHDT, CDR2 YNNKEL (reference sequence). CDR3 amino acids: CASSQRQGRYEKLFF. Written as DNA, the CDR3 is TGTGCCAGCAGCCAAAGACAGGGAAGATATGAAAAACTGTTTTTT.

The gene calls are TRBV20-1 and TRBJ1-5; 8 bases match TRBD1. This CDR3 contains 15 residues. Germline values: CDR1 DFQATT, CDR2 SNEGSKA (reference sequence). The V and J ends lost 6 bases and 6 bases, in that order; junction bases with no gene match: 13. The CDR3 reads CSASTGQGGSQPQHF. The CDR3 DNA follows: TGCAGTGCATCAACCGGACAGGGAGGGAGTCAGCCCCAGCATTTT.

As DNA, the CDR3 is TGTGCCAGCACCCCGGGTCCCCCATTTGGGGAAAAACTGTTTTTT. It is translated as CASTPGPPFGEKLFF. This sequence joins TRBV2 and TRBJ1-4; D remains ambiguous. The CDR3 consists of 15 residues. The germline V and J ends were trimmed by 7 bases and 8 bases, with 20 bases remaining between them. Germline CDR1 and CDR2: SNHLY and FYNNEI.

The rearrangement uses TRBV20-1 and TRBJ1-2; possible D gene TRBD1, 5 bases. The ends were cut back, 6 bases at V and 1 base at J, with 12 bases in the middle. CDR1 is DFQATT, CDR2 SNEGSKA, per germline (reference sequence). This CDR3 is 13 amino acids long. In nucleotides, the CDR3 is TGCAGTGCATCCCGACAGTTTAACTATGGCTACACCTTC. Its protein is CSASRQFNYGYTF.

The genes are TRBV20-1 and TRBJ2-5; maybe TRBD1 (5 bases). Germline V gene data show CDR1 as DFQATT and CDR2 as SNEGSKA (reference sequence). The CDR3 is 13 amino acids. The V end was cut by 1 base, the J end by 1 base, with 7 bases between. The CDR3 here is CSARGGSQETQYF. The CDR3 DNA follows: TGCAGTGCTAGAGGGGGCTCCCAAGAGACCCAGTACTTC.

The chain couples TRBV7-2 to TRBJ1-1; D not certain. Germline V gives CDR1 SGHTA, CDR2 FQGNSA. V was cut by 3 bases and J by 2 bases, with 13 bases left in between. CDR3 length: 15 amino acids. CDR3 sequence: CASSLGWVGNTEAFF. CDR3 in DNA: TGTGCCAGCAGCTTGGGGTGGGTGGGCAACACTGAAGCTTTCTTT.

This sequence joins TRBV3-1 and TRBJ2-7; 13 positions match TRBD2. Losses at the gene ends were 1 base for V and 3 bases for J; bases not matched to a gene: 6. The length of the CDR3 is 17 residues. Germline V gene data show CDR1 as LGHDT and CDR2 as YNNKEL (reference sequence). The CDR3 spells CASSQGGLAGWGYEQYF. CDR3 bases: TGTGCCAGCAGCCAAGGGGGACTAGCGGGATGGGGCTACGAGCAGTACTTC.

This rearrangement joins TRBV27 to TRBJ1-2; 9 bases align to TRBD1. From germline, CDR1 is MNHEY and CDR2 SMNVEV (reference sequence). V dropped 5 bases and J dropped 4; count of bases not matched to a gene: 8. The CDR3 consists of 15 residues. CDR3 coding DNA: TGTGCCAGCAGTCCCCTGAGGGACAGGGCCTATGGCTACACCTTC. Translation: CASSPLRDRAYGYTF.

The genes are TRBV14 and TRBJ2-7; tentatively, D is TRBD1 (5 bases). The CDR3 runs to 15 residues. The ends were cut back, 3 bases at V and 2 bases at J, with 14 bases in the middle. The germline gives CDR1 SGHDN, CDR2 FVKESK. Written as DNA, the CDR3 is TGTGCCAGCAGCCAGACCCAGGGAAGACCCTACGAGCAGTACTTC. Translation: CASSQTQGRPYEQYF. Looking up the rest from reference TRBV14 and TRBJ2-7 gives the full variable domain: EAGVTQFPSHSVIEKGQTVTLRCDPISGHDNLYWYRRVMGKEIKFLLHFVKESKQDESGMPNNRFLAERTGGTYSTLKVQPAELEDSGVYFCASSQTQGRPYEQYFGPGTRLTVT.

The chain is built from TRBV15 and TRBJ2-2; no reliable D call. The CDR3 spans 14 residues. Between the trimmed V and J ends, which lost 3 bases and 3 bases, there was a span of 8 bases. The germline V gene has CDR1 LNHNV and CDR2 YYDKDF (reference sequence). CDR3 loop: CATSSRHDTGELFF. The CDR3 bases are TGTGCCACCAGCAGTCGACACGACACCGGGGAGCTGTTTTTT.

The rearrangement uses TRBV12-3 or TRBV12-4 and TRBJ1-2; D is ambiguous. V shed 7 bases and J shed 8 bases, with 11 bases lying between them. The CDR3 has 11 amino acids. CDR3 protein: CASTLGRGYTF. The CDR3 nucleotides are TGTGCCAGCACCCTAGGAAGGGGCTACACCTTC.

This chain joins TRBV4-2 and TRBJ2-3, with D uncertain. The CDR3 has 15 residues. Per germline, CDR1 LGHNA and CDR2 YNFKEQ. The ends were cut back, 5 bases at V and 0 bases at J, with 12 bases in the middle. The CDR3 DNA sequence: TGTGCCAGCAGCTTAAGCACCTCTAGCACAGATACGCAGTATTTT. Protein sequence: CASSLSTSSTDTQYF.

This clonotype appeared once. The rearrangement joins TRBV24-1 to TRBJ2-7; D is unresolved. Germline-derived CDR1 and CDR2 are KGHDR and SFDVKD. V lost 8 bases to trimming and J lost 8 bases, with 6 bases between them. The CDR3 is 9 residues long. CDR3 DNA: TGTGCCACCAATCGCAAGCAGTACTTC. It encodes CATNRKQYF.

The chain recombines TRBV30 with TRBJ2-1; 12 bases line up with TRBD2. CDR3 length: 17 residues. V was pared by 2 bases and J by 2 bases, with 7 bases of the junction left unmatched. Per the germline V gene, CDR1 is GTSNPN and CDR2 is SVGIG (reference sequence). CDR3 coding DNA: TGTGCCTGGAGTCGAGGACTAGCGGGACGACCCTACAATGAGCAGTTCTTC. Encoded protein: CAWSRGLAGRPYNEQFF.

The gene calls are TRBV20-1 and TRBJ1-5; TRBD1 is a possible D gene (5 bases). This CDR3 is built from 12 residues. Trimming took off 6 bases at V and 7 bases at J, with 13 bases between the two ends. Germline CDR1 reads DFQATT; CDR2 reads SNEGSKA (reference sequence). The chain's CDR3 is CSASDGAQPQHF. CDR3 nucleotides: TGCAGTGCGTCGGACGGGGCGCAGCCCCAGCATTTT.

The chain links TRBV25-1 to TRBJ1-2; a possible D gene is TRBD1 (5 bases). The CDR3 is 14 amino acids. Germline values: CDR1 MGHDK, CDR2 SYGVNS. V was shortened by 10 bases and J by 8 bases, with 23 bases between the two germline ends. CDR3 bases: TGTGCCACCGCGGGGGATGATCTAATAGGAGGCTACACCTTC. Translation: CATAGDDLIGGYTF.

The V call is TRBV3-1, the J call TRBJ2-5; no clear D. The CDR3 has 15 residues. V gave up 0 bases and J gave up 5 bases, with 13 bases separating them. The V gene's germline CDR1 is LGHDT and CDR2 YNNKEL (reference sequence). The chain's CDR3 is CASSQDKHWLETQYF. For the CDR3, the DNA is TGTGCCAGCAGCCAAGACAAACACTGGCTGGAGACCCAGTACTTC.

The chain carries TRBV27 and TRBJ2-7; TRBD1 matches 9 bases. In germline, CDR1 is MNHEY, CDR2 SMNVEV (reference sequence). J lost 6 bases, V lost 6 bases, and 6 bases had no gene match. The CDR3 totals 13 residues. CDR3 in amino acids: CASSRTGVPEQYF. As DNA, the CDR3 is TGTGCCAGCAGCAGGACAGGGGTTCCCGAGCAGTACTTC.

CDR3 loop: CASSSLEGALGNTIYF. CDR3 coding DNA: TGTGCCAGCAGTTCCCTTGAGGGGGCCCTTGGAAACACCATATATTTT. V gene TRBV28 combines with J gene TRBJ1-3; TRBD1 aligns across 7 bases. Unmatched junction bases numbered 9, after V lost 4 bases and J lost 3 bases. This CDR3 has 16 residues. Per the germline V gene, CDR1 is MDHEN and CDR2 is SYDVKM.

This chain uses TRBV7-3 with TRBJ2-2, with D perhaps matching TRBD1 (6 bases). Trimming removed 4 bases at V and 2 bases at J, with 11 bases between. Germline CDR1 is SGHTA and CDR2 is FQGTGA. The CDR3 is 15 amino acids. Here the CDR3 DNA reads TGTGCCAGCAGCTGGACAGAGCAAAACACCGGGGAGCTGTTTTTT. Amino acids: CASSWTEQNTGELFF.

V and J are TRBV18 and TRBJ1-1, with 9 bases fitting TRBD1. V was pared by 10 bases and J by 7 bases, with 7 bases of the junction left unmatched. The CDR3 length is 12 residues. The germline V gene encodes CDR1 KGHSH and CDR2 LQKENI. CDR3 nucleotide sequence: TGTGCCACCAAACAGGGGGCAAGTGAAGCTTTCTTT. Translated: CATKQGASEAFF.

The chain recombines TRBV29-1 with TRBJ1-1, with D possibly matching TRBD1 (6 bases). V was clipped by 6 bases and J by 5 bases, with 13 bases between them. The length of the CDR3 is 12 residues. CDR1 and CDR2 (germline): SQVTM, ANQGSEA. The CDR3 region has the DNA TGCAGCGTGGAGAAGACAGGAACTGAAGCTTTCTTT. This codes for CSVEKTGTEAFF.

The J gene is TRBJ1-5, the V gene TRBV28; 7 bases map to TRBD1. The V gene's germline CDR1 is MDHEN and CDR2 SYDVKM. This CDR3 has 17 residues. Trimming removed 5 bases from V and 5 bases from J; junction bases left unmatched: 15. CDR3 nucleotide sequence: TGTGCCAGCAGTGGTCGGATCGGGACAGCCCTGCATCAGCCCCAGCATTTT. Translating it yields CASSGRIGTALHQPQHF.

The chain is built from TRBV6-5 and TRBJ2-7, with D unclear. CDR1 MNHEY and CDR2 SVGAGI come from the germline V gene. The CDR3 is 11 residues long. The ends were cut back, 6 bases at V and 2 bases at J, with 5 bases in the middle. CDR3 sequence reads: CASRDPYEQYF. DNA for the CDR3: TGTGCCAGCAGAGACCCCTACGAGCAGTACTTC.

The V gene is TRBV30, the J gene TRBJ2-3, with D tentatively TRBD2 (5 bases). V shed 5 bases and J shed 1 base, with 7 bases lying between them. The CDR3 covers 12 residues. Germline lookup yields CDR1 GTSNPN and CDR2 SVGIG (reference sequence). The chain's CDR3 is CAWEAGTDTQYF. The CDR3 nucleotides are TGTGCCTGGGAAGCGGGCACAGATACGCAGTATTTT.

The chain combines TRBV29-1 with TRBJ1-2; 12 bases map to TRBD1. Trimming took 4 bases from V and 6 from J; bases not matched to a gene: 15. Germline CDR1 is SQVTM and CDR2 is ANQGSEA. The CDR3 runs 17 residues. The CDR3 spells CSVGGDWDRGLRDGYTF. CDR3 nucleotides: TGCAGCGTTGGTGGAGATTGGGACAGGGGGCTAAGGGATGGCTACACCTTC.

This chain uses TRBV29-1 with TRBJ1-5; D remains unclear. Germline V gene lookup returns CDR1 SQVTM and CDR2 ANQGSEA. The CDR3 is 13 amino acids. Trimming removed 0 bases at V and 6 bases at J, with 9 bases between. This CDR3 is CSVEDDRGQPQHF. Here the CDR3 DNA reads TGCAGCGTTGAAGACGATCGCGGTCAGCCCCAGCATTTT. Drawing the rest from reference TRBV29-1 and TRBJ1-5, the complete variable domain is SAVISQKPSRDICQRGTSLTIQCQVDSQVTMMFWYRQQPGQSLTLIATANQGSEATYESGFVIDKFPISRPNLTFSTLTVSNMSPEDSSIYLCSVEDDRGQPQHFGDGTRLSIL.

The rearrangement uses TRBV28 and TRBJ2-7, with a possible D match to TRBD2 (6 bases). The length of the CDR3 is 14 residues. Germline V gives CDR1 MDHEN, CDR2 SYDVKM. V lost 6 bases to trimming and J lost 0 bases, with 12 bases between them. The DNA of the CDR3 is TGTGCCAGCAGGCCGGGACTGATCTCCTACGAGCAGTACTTC. Its translation: CASRPGLISYEQYF.

J is TRBJ1-1 and V is TRBV7-9; D uncertain. The V gene lost 5 bases and the J gene lost 3 bases, with 10 bases spanning the gap. The germline gives CDR1 SEHNR, CDR2 FQNEAQ (reference sequence). The CDR3 runs to 13 residues. The CDR3 loop is CASSPYGYTEAFF. CDR3 sequence (DNA): TGTGCCAGCAGCCCCTACGGGTACACTGAAGCTTTCTTT.